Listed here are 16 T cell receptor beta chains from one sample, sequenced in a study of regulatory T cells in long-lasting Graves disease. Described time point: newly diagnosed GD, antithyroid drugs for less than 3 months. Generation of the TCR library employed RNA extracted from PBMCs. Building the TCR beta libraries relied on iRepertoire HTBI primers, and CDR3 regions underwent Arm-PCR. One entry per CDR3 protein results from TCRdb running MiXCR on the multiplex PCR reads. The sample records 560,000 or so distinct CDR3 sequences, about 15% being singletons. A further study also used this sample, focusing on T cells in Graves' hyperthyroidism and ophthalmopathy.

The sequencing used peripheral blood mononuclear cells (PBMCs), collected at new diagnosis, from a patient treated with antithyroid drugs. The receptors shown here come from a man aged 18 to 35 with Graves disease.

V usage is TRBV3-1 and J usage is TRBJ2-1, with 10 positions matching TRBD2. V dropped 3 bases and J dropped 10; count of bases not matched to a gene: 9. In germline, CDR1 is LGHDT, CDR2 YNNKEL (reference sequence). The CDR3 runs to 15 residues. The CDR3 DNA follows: TGTGCCAGCAGCCAGTGGATAGCGGGAGGTGGAGAGCAGTTCTTC. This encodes CASSQWIAGGGEQFF.

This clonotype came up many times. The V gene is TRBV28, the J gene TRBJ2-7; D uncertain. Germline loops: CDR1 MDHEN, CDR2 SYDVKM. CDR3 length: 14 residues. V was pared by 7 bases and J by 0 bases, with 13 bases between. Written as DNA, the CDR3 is TGTGCCAGCATCCATCCTAGGAGCTCCTACGAGCAGTACTTC. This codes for CASIHPRSSYEQYF.

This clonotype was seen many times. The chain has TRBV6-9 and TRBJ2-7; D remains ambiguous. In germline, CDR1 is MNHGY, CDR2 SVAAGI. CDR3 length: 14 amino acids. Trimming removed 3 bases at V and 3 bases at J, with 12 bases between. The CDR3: CASSYGQADYEQYF. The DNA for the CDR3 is TGTGCCAGCAGTTACGGCCAGGCTGACTACGAGCAGTACTTC.

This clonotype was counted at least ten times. CDR3 nucleotide sequence: TGTGCCAGCAGTGAACAGGGTCAAAACTATGGCTACACCTTC. Encoded protein: CASSEQGQNYGYTF. The chain combines TRBV2 with TRBJ1-2; D perhaps matches TRBD1 (5 bases). Germline values: CDR1 SNHLY, CDR2 FYNNEI. The V end was cut by 2 bases, the J end by 2 bases, with 9 bases between. This CDR3 is built from 14 residues.

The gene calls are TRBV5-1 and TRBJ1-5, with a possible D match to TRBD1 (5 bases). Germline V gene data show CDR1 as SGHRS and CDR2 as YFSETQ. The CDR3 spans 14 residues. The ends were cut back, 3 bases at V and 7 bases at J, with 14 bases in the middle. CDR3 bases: TGCGCCAGCAGCTCGATGGGGGGAGAGCAGCCCCAGCATTTT. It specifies CASSSMGGEQPQHF.

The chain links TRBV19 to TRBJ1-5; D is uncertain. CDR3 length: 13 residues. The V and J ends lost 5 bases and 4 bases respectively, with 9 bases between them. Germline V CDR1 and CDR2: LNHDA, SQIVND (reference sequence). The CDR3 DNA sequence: TGTGCCAGTAGTTCCCCTCGGAATCAGCCCCAGCATTTT. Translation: CASSSPRNQPQHF. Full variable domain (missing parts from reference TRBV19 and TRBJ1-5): DGGITQSPKYLFRKEGQNVTLSCEQNLNHDAMYWYRQDPGQGLRLIYYSQIVNDFQKGDIAEGYSVSREKKESFPLTVTSAQKNPTAFYLCASSSPRNQPQHFGDGTRLSIL.

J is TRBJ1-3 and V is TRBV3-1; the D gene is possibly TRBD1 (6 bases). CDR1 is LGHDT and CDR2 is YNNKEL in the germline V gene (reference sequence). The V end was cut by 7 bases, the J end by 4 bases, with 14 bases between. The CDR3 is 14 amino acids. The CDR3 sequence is CASTRGASGNTIYF. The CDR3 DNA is TGTGCCAGCACGAGGGGGGCCTCAGGAAACACCATATATTTT.

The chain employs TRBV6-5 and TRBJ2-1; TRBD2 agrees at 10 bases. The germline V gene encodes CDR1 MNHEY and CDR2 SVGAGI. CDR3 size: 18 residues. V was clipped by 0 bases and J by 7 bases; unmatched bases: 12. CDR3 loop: CASSYSSLLAGDLNEQFF. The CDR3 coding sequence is TGTGCCAGCAGTTACTCGTCCTTGCTAGCGGGAGACCTAAATGAGCAGTTCTTC.

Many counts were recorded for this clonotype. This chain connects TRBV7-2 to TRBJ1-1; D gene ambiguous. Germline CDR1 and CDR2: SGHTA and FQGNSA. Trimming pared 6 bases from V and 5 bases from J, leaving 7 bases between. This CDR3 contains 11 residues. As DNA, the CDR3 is TGTGCCAGCAGTCGTAGGACTGAAGCTTTCTTT. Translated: CASSRRTEAFF.

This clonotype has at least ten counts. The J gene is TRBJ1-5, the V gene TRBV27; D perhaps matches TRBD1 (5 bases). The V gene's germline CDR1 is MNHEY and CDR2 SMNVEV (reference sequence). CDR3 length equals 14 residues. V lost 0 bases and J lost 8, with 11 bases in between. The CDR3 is CASSLSSSREPQHF. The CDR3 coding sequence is TGTGCCAGCAGTTTATCTAGCAGCAGGGAGCCCCAGCATTTT.

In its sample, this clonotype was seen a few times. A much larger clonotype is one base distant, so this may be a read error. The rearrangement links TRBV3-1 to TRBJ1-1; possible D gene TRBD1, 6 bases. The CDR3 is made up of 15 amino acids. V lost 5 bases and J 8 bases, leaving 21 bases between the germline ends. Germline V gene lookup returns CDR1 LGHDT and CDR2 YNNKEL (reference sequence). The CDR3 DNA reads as TGTGCCAGCAGCGGCAACCTCCGGGGGGGGGCAGAAGCTTTCTTT. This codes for CASSGNLRGGAEAFF.

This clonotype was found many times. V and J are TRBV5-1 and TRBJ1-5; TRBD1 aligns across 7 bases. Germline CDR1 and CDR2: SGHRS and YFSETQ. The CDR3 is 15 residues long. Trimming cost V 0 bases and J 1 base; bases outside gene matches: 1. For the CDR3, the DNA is TGCGCCAGCAGCTTGGAGGGACAGAGCAATCAGCCCCAGCATTTT. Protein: CASSLEGQSNQPQHF.

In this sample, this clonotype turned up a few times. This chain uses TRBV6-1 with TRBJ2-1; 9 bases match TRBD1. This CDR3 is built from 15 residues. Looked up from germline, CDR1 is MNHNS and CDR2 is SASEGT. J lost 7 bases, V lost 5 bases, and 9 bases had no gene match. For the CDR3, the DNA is TGTGCCAGCAGTACGGGACAGGGCCTTCTGAATGAGCAGTTCTTC. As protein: CASSTGQGLLNEQFF.

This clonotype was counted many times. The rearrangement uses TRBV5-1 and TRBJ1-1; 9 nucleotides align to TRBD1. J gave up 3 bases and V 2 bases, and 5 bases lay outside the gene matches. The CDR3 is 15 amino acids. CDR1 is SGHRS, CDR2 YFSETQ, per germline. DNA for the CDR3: TGCGCCAGCAGCTTAGGGGGACAGGGCGACACTGAAGCTTTCTTT. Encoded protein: CASSLGGQGDTEAFF.

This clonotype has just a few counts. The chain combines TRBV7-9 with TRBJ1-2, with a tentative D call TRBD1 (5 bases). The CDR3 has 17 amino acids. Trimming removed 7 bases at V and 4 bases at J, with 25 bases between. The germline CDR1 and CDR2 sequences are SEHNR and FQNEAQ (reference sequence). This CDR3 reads CASTSTRTQGRSYGYTF. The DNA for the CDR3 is TGTGCCAGCACGTCAACCAGGACTCAGGGACGGAGCTATGGCTACACCTTC.

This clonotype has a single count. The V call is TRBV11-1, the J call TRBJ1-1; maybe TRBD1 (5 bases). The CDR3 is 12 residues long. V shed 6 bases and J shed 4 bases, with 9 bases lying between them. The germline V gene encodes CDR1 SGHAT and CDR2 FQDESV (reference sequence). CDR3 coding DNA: TGTGCCAGCAGGGGGGAGGTCACTGAAGCTTTCTTT. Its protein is CASRGEVTEAFF.